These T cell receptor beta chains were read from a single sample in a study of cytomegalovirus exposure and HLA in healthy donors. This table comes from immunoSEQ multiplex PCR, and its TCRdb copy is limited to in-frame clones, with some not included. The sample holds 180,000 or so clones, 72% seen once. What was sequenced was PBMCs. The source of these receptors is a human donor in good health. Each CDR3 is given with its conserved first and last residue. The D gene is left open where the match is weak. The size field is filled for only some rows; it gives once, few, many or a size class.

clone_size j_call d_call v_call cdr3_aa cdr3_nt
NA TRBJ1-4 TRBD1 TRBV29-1 CSVYRGPGEKLFF TGCAGCGTATACAGGGGCCCGGGTGAAAAACTGTTTTTT
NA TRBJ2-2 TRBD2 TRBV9 CASSVAGGPTGELFF TGTGCCAGCAGCGTAGCGGGGGGACCCACCGGGGAGCTGTTTTTT
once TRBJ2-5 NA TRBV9 CASSPGVRETQYF TGTGCCAGCAGCCCAGGGGTTCGGGAGACCCAGTACTTC
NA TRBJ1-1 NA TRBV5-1 CASSIIRDTEAFF TGCGCCAGCAGTATAATCCGGGACACTGAAGCTTTCTTT
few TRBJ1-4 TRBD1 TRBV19 CASSLQGNNEKLFF TGTGCCAGTAGTTTACAGGGGAATAATGAAAAACTGTTTTTT
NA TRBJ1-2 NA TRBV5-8 CASSLLGYTF TGTGCCAGCAGCTTACTTGGCTACACCTTC
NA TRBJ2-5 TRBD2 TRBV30 CAWSSGGRETQYF TGTGCCTGGAGTAGCGGGGGGAGAGAGACCCAGTACTTC
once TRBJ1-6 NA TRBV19 CASSDTADSPLHF TGTGCCAGTAGTGACACTGCAGATTCACCCCTCCACTTT
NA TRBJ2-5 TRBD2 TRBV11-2 CASSLRRSGRGAGQTQYF TGTGCCAGCAGCCTCCGACGTTCGGGGCGGGGGGCCGGGCAGACCCAGTACTTC
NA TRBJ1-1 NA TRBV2 CASSEDEQVTFDTEAFF TGTGCCAGCAGTGAAGACGAACAGGTCACCTTCGACACTGAAGCTTTCTTT
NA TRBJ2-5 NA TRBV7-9 CASSQEAQYF TGTGCCAGCAGTCAAGAGGCCCAGTACTTC
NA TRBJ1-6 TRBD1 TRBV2 CASRGLGQGNSPLHF TGTGCCAGCAGGGGACTGGGACAGGGTAATTCACCCCTCCACTTT
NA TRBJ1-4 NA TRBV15 CATSRDRGVGEKLFF TGTGCCACCAGCAGAGATAGGGGCGTGGGTGAAAAACTGTTTTTT
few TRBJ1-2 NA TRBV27 CASSLQGFGLDYGYTF TGTGCCAGCAGCCTCCAGGGTTTCGGCCTTGACTATGGCTACACCTTC
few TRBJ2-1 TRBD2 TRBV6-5 CASSYAGVQFF TGTGCCAGCAGTTATGCGGGGGTGCAGTTCTTC
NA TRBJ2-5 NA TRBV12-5 CASAAGGGQETQYF TGTGCTAGTGCGGCCGGGGGGGGACAGGAGACCCAGTACTTC
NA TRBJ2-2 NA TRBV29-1 CSGGQKNTGELFF TGCAGCGGTGGACAGAAAAACACCGGGGAGCTGTTTTTT
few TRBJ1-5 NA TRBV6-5 CASSYSSSSNQPQHF TGTGCCAGCAGTTACTCGAGTTCATCAAATCAGCCCCAGCATTTT
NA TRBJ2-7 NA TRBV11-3 CASSNRDNSYEQYF TGTGCCAGCAGCAACCGGGACAACTCCTACGAGCAGTACTTC
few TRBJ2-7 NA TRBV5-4 CASTWGGDGSSYEQYF TGTGCCAGCACCTGGGGGGGCGACGGAAGCTCCTACGAGCAGTACTTC
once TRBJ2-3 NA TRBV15 CATSRDIETDTQYF TGTGCCACCAGCAGAGATATCGAAACTGATACGCAGTATTTT
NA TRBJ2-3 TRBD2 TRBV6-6 CASRLLAGALTTQYF TGTGCCAGCAGGCTTCTAGCGGGGGCCCTGACCACGCAGTATTTT
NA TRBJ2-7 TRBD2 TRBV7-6 CASSSQRGGFHEQYF TGTGCCAGCAGCTCTCAGCGGGGGGGCTTCCACGAGCAGTACTTC
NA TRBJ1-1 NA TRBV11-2 CASSLETMSGGGNAFF TGTGCCAGCAGCTTAGAGACCATGTCGGGTGGCGGGAATGCTTTCTTT
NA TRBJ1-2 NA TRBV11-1 CASSFEQSYGYTF TGTGCCAGCAGCTTCGAACAGTCATATGGCTACACCTTC
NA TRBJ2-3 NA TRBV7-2 CASSLGNQGGGDTQYF TGTGCCAGCAGCTTAGGAAATCAAGGGGGTGGAGATACGCAGTATTTT
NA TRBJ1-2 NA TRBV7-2 CASSLAFRDGYTF TGTGCCAGCAGCTTAGCTTTCAGGGATGGCTACACCTTC
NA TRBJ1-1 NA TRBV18 CASSLGGGYTEAFF TGTGCCAGCTCACTGGGGGGGGGATACACTGAAGCTTTCTTT
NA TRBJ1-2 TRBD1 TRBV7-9 CASSLGGGDGYTF TGTGCCAGCAGCTTAGGAGGGGGCGATGGCTACACCTTC
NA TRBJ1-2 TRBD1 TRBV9 CASSVGQGVSYGYTF TGTGCCAGCAGCGTAGGCCAGGGGGTATCATATGGCTACACCTTC
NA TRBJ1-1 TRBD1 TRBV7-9 CASSSPGQGVSTEAFF TGTGCCAGCAGCTCGCCGGGACAGGGTGTTTCCACTGAAGCTTTCTTT
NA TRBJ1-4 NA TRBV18 CASSPRSPQGAEKLFF TGTGCCAGCTCACCACGTTCGCCACAGGGTGCCGAAAAACTGTTTTTT
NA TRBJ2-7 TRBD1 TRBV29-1 CSVGRDRGFYEQYF TGCAGCGTAGGCCGGGACAGGGGCTTCTACGAGCAGTACTTC
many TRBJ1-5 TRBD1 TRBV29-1 CSVEEGTGGNQPQHF TGCAGCGTTGAAGAAGGGACAGGGGGCAATCAGCCCCAGCATTTT
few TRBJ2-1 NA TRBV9 CASSSLKGGDNNEQFF TGTGCCAGCAGTTCCCTGAAGGGGGGGGATAACAATGAGCAGTTCTTC
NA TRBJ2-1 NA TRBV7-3 CASSLNPPSASYNEQFF TGTGCCAGCAGCTTAAACCCTCCTAGCGCTTCCTACAATGAGCAGTTCTTC
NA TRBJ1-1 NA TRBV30 CAWSVLPLSAFF TGTGCCTGGAGTGTATTGCCCTTGAGTGCTTTCTTT
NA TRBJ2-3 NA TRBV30 CAWSQAAGTDTQYF TGTGCCTGGAGTCAAGCGGCGGGCACAGATACGCAGTATTTT
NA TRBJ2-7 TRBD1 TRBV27 CASSPDRGHYEQYF TGTGCCAGCAGTCCCGACAGGGGGCATTACGAGCAGTACTTC
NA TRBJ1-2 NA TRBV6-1 CASSTGVGDYGYTF TGTGCCAGCAGTACGGGGGTGGGGGATTATGGCTACACCTTC
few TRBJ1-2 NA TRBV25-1 CASSGSSAANYGYTF TGTGCCAGCAGTGGATCGTCCGCAGCTAACTATGGCTACACCTTC
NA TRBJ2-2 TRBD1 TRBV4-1 CASKGQGINGELFF TGCGCCAGCAAGGGACAGGGGATCAACGGGGAGCTGTTTTTT
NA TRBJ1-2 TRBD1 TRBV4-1 CASSHTTNPGQGYGYTF TGCGCCAGCAGCCACACCACAAATCCGGGACAGGGCTATGGCTACACCTTC
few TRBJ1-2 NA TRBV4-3 CASSQGVRTDAYGYTF TGCGCCAGCAGCCAAGGTGTTAGGACAGACGCATATGGCTACACCTTC
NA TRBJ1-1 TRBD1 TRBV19 CASNDRGGGTEAFF TGTGCCAGTAACGACAGGGGTGGGGGCACTGAAGCTTTCTTT
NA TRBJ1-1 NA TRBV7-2 CASSSGQRTTEAFF TGTGCCAGCAGCTCAGGACAGCGAACGACTGAAGCTTTCTTT
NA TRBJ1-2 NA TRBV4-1 CASSQDTGLGYGYTF TGCGCCAGCAGCCAAGATACAGGCCTGGGCTATGGCTACACCTTC
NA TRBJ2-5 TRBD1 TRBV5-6 CASSLMTGEGQETQYF TGTGCCAGCAGCTTGATGACAGGGGAAGGGCAAGAGACCCAGTACTTC
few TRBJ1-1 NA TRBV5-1 CASSPGTLNTEAFF TGCGCCAGCAGCCCAGGTACGTTGAACACTGAAGCTTTCTTT